The rows below give T cell receptor beta chains drawn from one sample of a study of shared clonotypes between healthy human individuals. Sequencing was performed with immunoSEQ multiplex PCR; in TCRdb, only in-frame clones are kept and a portion is missing. The data show about 980,000 clones, over 75% seen once. The sequenced sample consisted of memory CD4+ T cells sorted from blood. The receptors were gathered from a man aged 18 to 30 in good health. The CDR3 runs from the conserved cysteine through the conserved F or W.

cdr3_aa: CASSEHGGDNYGYTF
j_call: TRBJ1-2
v_call: TRBV6-1

cdr3_aa: CASSSPPGLAGAVYEQYF
j_call: TRBJ2-7
v_call: TRBV7-9

cdr3_aa: CASSGRNTEAFF
j_call: TRBJ1-1
v_call: TRBV9

cdr3_aa: CASRGSGGFYEQYF
j_call: TRBJ2-7
v_call: TRBV27

cdr3_aa: CASSQVYNEQFF
j_call: TRBJ2-1
v_call: TRBV4-1

cdr3_aa: CASSLAEGYNEQFF
j_call: TRBJ2-1
v_call: TRBV5-1

cdr3_aa: CASSVLGQGENYGYTF
j_call: TRBJ1-2
v_call: TRBV9

cdr3_aa: CASSLEAGGPYEQYF
j_call: TRBJ2-7
v_call: TRBV5-1

cdr3_aa: CSVEGRLNTEAFF
j_call: TRBJ1-1
v_call: TRBV29-1

cdr3_aa: CASTDRGPEAFF
j_call: TRBJ1-1
v_call: TRBV6-6

cdr3_aa: CASSSNVAGGSVEQYF
j_call: TRBJ2-7
v_call: TRBV5-1

cdr3_aa: CASSQDWPRNTEAFF
j_call: TRBJ1-1
v_call: TRBV4-1

cdr3_aa: CASSNRQGGEQYF
j_call: TRBJ2-7
v_call: TRBV19

cdr3_aa: CASSISGEETQYF
j_call: TRBJ2-5
v_call: TRBV5-1

cdr3_aa: CASSLGEGADRTDTQYF
j_call: TRBJ2-3
v_call: TRBV11-1

cdr3_aa: CASSPLSDTEAFF
j_call: TRBJ1-1
v_call: TRBV18

cdr3_aa: CASRAGTRGNTIYF
j_call: TRBJ1-3
v_call: TRBV19

cdr3_aa: CASSIVTGTGGKEQFF
j_call: TRBJ2-1
v_call: TRBV11-2

cdr3_aa: CASSVREKLFF
j_call: TRBJ1-4
v_call: TRBV7-9

cdr3_aa: CASSWGNGWDTEAFF
j_call: TRBJ1-1
v_call: TRBV5-1

cdr3_aa: CASSQTSGGAYEQYF
j_call: TRBJ2-7
v_call: TRBV2

cdr3_aa: CASSLGQAFRYTF
j_call: TRBJ1-2
v_call: TRBV27

cdr3_aa: CASSFGTHYEQYF
j_call: TRBJ2-7
v_call: TRBV7-3

cdr3_aa: CASSLTARGYRKYF
j_call: TRBJ2-7
v_call: TRBV27

cdr3_aa: CASRTGEKLFF
j_call: TRBJ1-4
v_call: TRBV27

cdr3_aa: CASGGLATSTDTQYF
j_call: TRBJ2-3
v_call: TRBV2

cdr3_aa: CATGFRDDEQFF
j_call: TRBJ2-1
v_call: TRBV10-3

cdr3_aa: CASTDISSTDTQYF
j_call: TRBJ2-3
v_call: TRBV19

cdr3_aa: CASSEQGVTPLHF
j_call: TRBJ1-6
v_call: TRBV6-1

cdr3_aa: CATSRGGVGNYGYTF
j_call: TRBJ1-2
v_call: TRBV15

cdr3_aa: CASSLTGTGRYTF
j_call: TRBJ1-2
v_call: TRBV7-2

cdr3_aa: CASSLRELTEAFF
j_call: TRBJ1-1
v_call: TRBV7-8

cdr3_aa: CASSEPMGYGYTF
j_call: TRBJ1-2
v_call: TRBV6-1

cdr3_aa: CAITGDVNQPQHF
j_call: TRBJ1-5
v_call: TRBV10-3

cdr3_aa: CASRTGGRDTEAFF
j_call: TRBJ1-1
v_call: TRBV6-1

cdr3_aa: CASSLATDTQYF
j_call: TRBJ2-3
v_call: TRBV5-1

cdr3_aa: CASSESGLSGANVLTF
j_call: TRBJ2-6
v_call: TRBV19

cdr3_aa: CASSDLAGGSDTQYF
j_call: TRBJ2-3
v_call: TRBV2

cdr3_aa: CAWSLGPNYNEQFF
j_call: TRBJ2-1
v_call: TRBV30

cdr3_aa: CASSIGGKQTQYF
j_call: TRBJ2-5
v_call: TRBV19

cdr3_aa: CASSPRGDRDYEQYF
j_call: TRBJ2-7
v_call: TRBV11-3

cdr3_aa: CASSLTKTSGEQYF
j_call: TRBJ2-7
v_call: TRBV7-3

cdr3_aa: CASSPTRGGGNEAFF
j_call: TRBJ1-1
v_call: TRBV18

cdr3_aa: CSVDRGGNTEAFF
j_call: TRBJ1-1
v_call: TRBV29-1

cdr3_aa: CASTGTTGANVLTF
j_call: TRBJ2-6
v_call: TRBV30

cdr3_aa: CASSQDLVPGEEQYF
j_call: TRBJ2-7
v_call: TRBV4-3

cdr3_aa: CSVQGRGDYGYTF
j_call: TRBJ1-2
v_call: TRBV29-1

cdr3_aa: CASSADVSEAFF
j_call: TRBJ1-1
v_call: TRBV9

cdr3_aa: CASSRTMNTEAFF
j_call: TRBJ1-1
v_call: TRBV6-5

cdr3_aa: CASSISRTVGETQYF
j_call: TRBJ2-5
v_call: TRBV19

cdr3_aa: CASRVRAGGFSYEQYF
j_call: TRBJ2-7
v_call: TRBV12-2

cdr3_aa: CASSEERGLYNEQFF
j_call: TRBJ2-1
v_call: TRBV2

cdr3_aa: CASRDALGAGNIQYF
j_call: TRBJ2-4
v_call: TRBV19

cdr3_aa: CASSLQAGGTDTQYF
j_call: TRBJ2-3
v_call: TRBV7-9

cdr3_aa: CASSPGQINEKLFF
j_call: TRBJ1-4
v_call: TRBV2